Presented here are 4 T cell receptor beta chains from one specimen sequenced in a study of control samples from healthy donors and cancer patients. The table came from immunoSEQ multiplex PCR; TCRdb's copy has only in-frame clones and leaves some out. The sample holds about 410,000 clones, about nine tenths seen once. Material for sequencing was PBMCs. Receptors were obtained from a middle-aged man with head and neck cancer.

This clone occurred a few times. This chain joins TRBV19 and TRBJ1-5, with 7 bases matching TRBD1. CDR1 and CDR2 (germline): LNHDA, SQIVND (reference sequence). The CDR3 loop spans 14 amino acids. V lost 3 bases, J lost 4 bases, and 3 bases stayed unmatched. CDR3 in amino acids: CASSMGQPNQPQHF. The CDR3 DNA is TGTGCCAGTAGTATGGGACAGCCAAATCAGCCCCAGCATTTT.

As DNA, the CDR3 is TGCGCCAGCAGCTTGGAACTCTCTCCGGGCAATGAGCAGTTCTTC. Its protein product is CASSLELSPGNEQFF. The chain employs TRBV5-1 and TRBJ2-1, with D uncertain. The length of the CDR3 is 15 residues. The V end was cut by 0 bases, the J end by 6 bases, with 13 bases between. Germline V gives CDR1 SGHRS, CDR2 YFSETQ.

This chain uses TRBV9 with TRBJ2-2; 11 positions agree with TRBD2. Trimming took 4 bases from V and 6 from J; bases not matched to a gene: 5. Germline values: CDR1 SGDLS, CDR2 YYNGEE. The CDR3 has 15 amino acids. The CDR3 DNA sequence: TGTGCCAGCAGCCCTAGCGGGGGGCCCCCCGGGGAGCTGTTTTTT. This translates into CASSPSGGPPGELFF.

The V call is TRBV18, the J call TRBJ1-4; TRBD1 agrees at 7 bases. CDR1 is KGHSH and CDR2 is LQKENI in the germline V gene. This CDR3 region has 18 residues. V gave up 1 base and J gave up 0 bases; unmatched junction bases: 8. CDR3 region: CASSPQQGEGATNEKLFF. CDR3 nucleotides: TGTGCCAGCTCACCACAGCAGGGGGAAGGTGCAACTAATGAAAAACTGTTTTTT.